Shown below are 2 T cell receptor beta chains from a single sample sequenced in a study of early T cells in non-severe SARS-CoV-2 infection. MiXCR, run by TCRdb on the 5' RACE reads, gives a single entry per CDR3 protein. The repertoire includes tens of thousands of distinct CDR3 sequences, 7% to 9.5% of them detected once, and roughly 13% sits in the top ten. The material sequenced was whole blood, taken at baseline. The receptors were sampled from an adult who was a healthcare worker with PCR-confirmed SARS-CoV-2 infection or an uninfected control (not recorded which).

The count of this clonotype is one. The V call is TRBV6-2 or TRBV6-3, the J call TRBJ1-5, with no clear D. With 0 bases removed from V and 6 bases from J, the gap between germline ends came to 12 bases. CDR3 size: 15 residues. Germline V gene sequence: CDR1 MNHEY, CDR2 SVGEGT. The CDR3 spells CASSYSIVAAQPQHF. CDR3 nucleotides: TGTGCCAGCAGTTACTCGATCGTGGCGGCTCAGCCCCAGCATTTT.

This clonotype has only a few counts. The V gene is TRBV7-9, the J gene TRBJ2-1; D is possibly TRBD1 (7 bases). Per germline, CDR1 SEHNR and CDR2 FQNEAQ (reference sequence). Trimming left V 4 bases short and J 3 bases short, with 10 bases between. The CDR3 sequence is 14 residues long. CDR3 in amino acids: CASSWRDSYNEQFF. The CDR3 DNA reads TGTGCCAGCAGCTGGCGGGACAGCTACAATGAGCAGTTCTTC. The entire variable domain, with the rest obtained from reference TRBV7-9 and TRBJ2-1, is as follows: DTGVSQNPRHKITKRGQNVTFRCDPISEHNRLYWYRQTLGQGPEFLTYFQNEAQLEKSRLLSDRFSAERPKGSFSTLEIQRTEQGDSAMYLCASSWRDSYNEQFFGPGTRLTVL.